This TCR beta chain was recorded in a study of CD8+ T cells in alopecia areata. A remark on this clone: Its matching antigen is unknown.

Treatment noted: oral pan-JAK inhibitor, 5-10 mg twice daily. The sorting of PBMCs gave CD4+ and CD8+ T cells. Findings and caveats of the study: There was only one nonresponder, so it was unclear how baseline CD8+ expansion relates to response.

Once RNA had been extracted, it was reverse transcribed into cDNA to act as the sequencing template. Data came from immunoSEQ multiplex PCR; TCRdb stores just in-frame clones and leaves some out. The sample contains under 150,000 clones, about half of which appear only once. Per the germline V gene, CDR1 is GTSNPN and CDR2 is SVGIG (reference sequence). The J segment lost 2 bases and the V segment lost 5 bases, leaving 5 bases of the junction unmatched. The CDR3 is 14 amino acids. The chain carries TRBV30 and TRBJ2-2; 7 positions agree with TRBD1. The receptor was derived from a human donor with alopecia areata. This specimen consisted of CD4+ T cells sorted from blood, obtained at week 4, from a patient treated with tofacitinib. As DNA, the CDR3 is TGTGCCTGGGGCCGGGACAGCAACACCGGGGAGCTGTTTTTT. Translated: CAWGRDSNTGELFF.